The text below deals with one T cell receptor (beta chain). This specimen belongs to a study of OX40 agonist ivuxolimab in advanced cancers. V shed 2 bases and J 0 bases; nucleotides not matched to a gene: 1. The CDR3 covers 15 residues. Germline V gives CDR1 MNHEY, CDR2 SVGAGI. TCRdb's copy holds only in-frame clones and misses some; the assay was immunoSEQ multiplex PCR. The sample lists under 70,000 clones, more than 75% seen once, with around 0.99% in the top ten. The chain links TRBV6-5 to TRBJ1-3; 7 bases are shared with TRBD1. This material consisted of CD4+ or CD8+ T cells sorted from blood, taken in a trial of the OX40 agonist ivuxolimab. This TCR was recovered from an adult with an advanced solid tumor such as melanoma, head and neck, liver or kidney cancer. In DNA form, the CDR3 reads TGTGCCAGCAGTTACGACAGGGACTCTGGAAACACCATATATTTT. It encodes CASSYDRDSGNTIYF.